Listed here are 8 T cell receptor beta chains from one sample, sequenced in a study of cytomegalovirus exposure and HLA in healthy donors. PCR primers comprised 60 Vbeta and 13 Jbeta primers. Measured with immunoSEQ multiplex PCR; TCRdb has only the in-frame clones, and not every one. Of over 150,000 clones listed, about 77% are singletons. Sequences were obtained from PBMCs. The receptors here all came from a woman in her thirties in good health and CMV-seronegative.

The J gene is TRBJ2-7, the V gene TRBV4-1; D is possibly TRBD2 (5 bases). The CDR3 runs to 16 residues. Trimming took 3 bases from V and 2 from J, leaving 17 bases between them. CDR1 is MGHRA, CDR2 YSYEKL, per germline. The CDR3 bases are TGCGCCAGCAGCCATCAAGGCCCGAGGGCCCCCTACGAGCAGTACTTC. Amino acids: CASSHQGPRAPYEQYF.

This chain connects TRBV7-2 to TRBJ1-1; D call uncertain. Germline lookup yields CDR1 SGHTA and CDR2 FQGNSA. CDR3 length: 14 amino acids. V lost 5 bases and J 8 bases, leaving 18 bases between the germline ends. The CDR3 DNA follows: TGTGCCAGCAGCCCGCGGCGGAGATCCGAAGAAGCTTTCTTT. Its translation is CASSPRRRSEEAFF.

The V and J genes are TRBV25-1 and TRBJ2-1; no clear D gene. The germline gives CDR1 MGHDK, CDR2 SYGVNS. V lost 1 base and J lost 4, with 8 bases in between. The CDR3 is 14 residues long. CDR3: CASSEFVKYNEQFF. CDR3 nucleotides: TGTGCCAGCAGTGAATTTGTAAAATACAATGAGCAGTTCTTC.

The rearrangement joins TRBV28 to TRBJ1-5; 10 bases agree with TRBD1. The CDR3 spans 16 residues. With V trimmed by 3 bases and J by 3 bases, 5 bases remained unmatched. Germline V lookup: CDR1 MDHEN, CDR2 SYDVKM. Here the CDR3 reads CASSFRTGGINQPQHF. The CDR3 DNA reads TGTGCCAGCAGTTTCAGGACAGGGGGGATCAATCAGCCCCAGCATTTT.

The chain is built from TRBV6-1 and TRBJ2-1; TRBD2 matches 7 bases. Germline V gene lookup returns CDR1 MNHNS and CDR2 SASEGT. This CDR3 spans 13 amino acids. Losses at the gene ends were 4 bases for V and 7 bases for J; bases not matched to a gene: 4. This CDR3 is CASSVGLVNEQFF. The DNA for the CDR3 is TGTGCCAGCAGTGTTGGACTAGTGAATGAGCAGTTCTTC.

The chain couples TRBV6-1 to TRBJ2-1, with 8 bases aligning to TRBD1. After removal of 2 bases from V and 6 bases from J, the junction contained 9 bases not matched to a gene. In germline, CDR1 is MNHNS, CDR2 SASEGT. This CDR3 has 16 amino acids. CDR3 region: CASSEQPGQAFNEQFF. In nucleotides, the CDR3 is TGTGCCAGCAGTGAACAACCGGGACAGGCCTTCAATGAGCAGTTCTTC.

The rearrangement links TRBV27 to TRBJ1-1, with a possible D match to TRBD1 (6 bases). Germline V gene data show CDR1 as MNHEY and CDR2 as SMNVEV (reference sequence). The CDR3 runs to 16 residues. Trimming left V 0 bases short and J 5 bases short, with 16 bases between. CDR3 residues: CASSLSRNGGRTEAFF. CDR3 DNA: TGTGCCAGCAGTTTATCGAGGAACGGGGGGCGGACTGAAGCTTTCTTT.

The chain links TRBV29-1 to TRBJ2-7; possibly TRBD1 for D (6 bases). CDR3 length: 12 amino acids. CDR1 and CDR2 from the germline V gene are SQVTM and ANQGSEA. Trimming took 4 bases from V and 6 from J, leaving 13 bases between them. In DNA form, the CDR3 reads TGCAGCGTTGGTCCGACAGGCCGCGAGCAGTACTTC. This codes for CSVGPTGREQYF.